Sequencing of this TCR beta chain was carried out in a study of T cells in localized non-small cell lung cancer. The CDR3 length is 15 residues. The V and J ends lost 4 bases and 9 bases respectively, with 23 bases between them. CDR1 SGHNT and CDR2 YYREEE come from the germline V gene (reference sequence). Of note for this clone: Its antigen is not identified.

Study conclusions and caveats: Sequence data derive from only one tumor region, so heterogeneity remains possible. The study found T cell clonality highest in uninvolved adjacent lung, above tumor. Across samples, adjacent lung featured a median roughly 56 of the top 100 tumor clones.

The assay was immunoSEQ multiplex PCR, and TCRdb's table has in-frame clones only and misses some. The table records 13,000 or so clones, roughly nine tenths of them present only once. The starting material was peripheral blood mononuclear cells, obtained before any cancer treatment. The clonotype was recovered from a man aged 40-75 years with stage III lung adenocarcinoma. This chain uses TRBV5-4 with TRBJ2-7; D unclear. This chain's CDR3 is CASSPQAGNSPGQYF. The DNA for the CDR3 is TGTGCCAGCAGCCCTCAGGCAGGAAACTCCCCGGGGCAGTACTTC.